These T cell receptor beta chains were read from a single sample in a study of T cells in Graves' hyperthyroidism and ophthalmopathy. A single record per CDR3 protein comes from TCRdb applying MiXCR to the multiplex PCR reads. Of approximately 400,000 distinct CDR3 sequences in the sample, about a fifth are singletons; the top ten hold over 35%. The sample comprised blood. Receptors were obtained from a man in his late teens or twenties with Graves' ophthalmopathy. Each CDR3 is given with its conserved first and last residue. A D gene is named only where the DNA matches it firmly. The size entry is marked missing in some rows and otherwise reads once, few, many or a size class.

clone size	J gene	D gene	V gene	CDR3 DNA	CDR3 protein
.	TRBJ2-2	TRBD2	TRBV5-1	TGCGCCAGCTCCGGGGGGGAGAGCACCGGGGAGCTGTTTTTT	CASSGGESTGELFF
many	TRBJ2-7	.	TRBV3-1	TGTGCCAGCAGCCTCCGGTCGGACTACGAGCAGTACTTC	CASSLRSDYEQYF
many	TRBJ1-2	.	TRBV20-1	TGCAGTGCTAGAGTCGGGACCTCTAACTATGGCTACACCTTC	CSARVGTSNYGYTF
many	TRBJ2-5	.	TRBV7-8	TGTGCCAGCAGCTTAGCGCGGGGGCCGGGCCAAGAGACCCAGTACTTC	CASSLARGPGQETQYF
.	TRBJ2-7	.	TRBV7-8	TGTGCCAGCAGCTTATCCCAGAGGGCCCACGAGCAGTACTTC	CASSLSQRAHEQYF
few	TRBJ2-3	.	TRBV7-2	TGTGCCAGCACCCGGACGGTACCCACAGATACGCAGTATTTT	CASTRTVPTDTQYF
many	TRBJ2-1	.	TRBV2	TGTGCCAGCAGGTTGTTACCTGGGGGGAGCGGATCAGGGGAGCAGTTCTTC	CASRLLPGGSGSGEQFF
many	TRBJ2-2	.	TRBV3-1	TGTGCCTGTACCCCAGGGGCCGTCGGGGAGCTGTTTTTT	CACTPGAVGELFF
few	TRBJ1-1	TRBD1	TRBV29-1	TGCAGCGTTGAATGGGACAGAATGAACACTGAAGCTTTCTTT	CSVEWDRMNTEAFF
few	TRBJ2-7	TRBD1	TRBV18	TGTGCCAGCTCACCACGGTGGGACAGGGGGGAGTTGGCGTACTTC	CASSPRWDRGELAYF
few	TRBJ2-3	.	TRBV7-9	TGTGCCAGCGAGGAGGGGGGGGGTTCAGATACGCAGTATTTT	CASEEGGGSDTQYF
many	TRBJ2-5	TRBD1	TRBV27	TGTGCCAGCGCTACCGGGACAGGGATGTGGGAGACCCAGTACTTC	CASATGTGMWETQYF
many	TRBJ2-5	.	TRBV7-3	TGTGCCAGCAGCTTACAATCTTCGGGGGCGCAGGCCCAAGAGACCCAGTACTTC	CASSLQSSGAQAQETQYF
.	TRBJ2-3	TRBD2	TRBV30	TGTGCCTGGAGTGTAGCGGGAGAAGATACGCAGTATTTT	CAWSVAGEDTQYF
few	TRBJ1-4	.	TRBV2	TGTGCCAGCAGTTCTGGGGGAACAACTAATGAAAAACTGTTTTTT	CASSSGGTTNEKLFF
few	TRBJ2-3	TRBD1	TRBV6-1	TGTGCCAGCAGTGAAGCCCCCAGGGGGCGGGCAGATACGCAGTATTTT	CASSEAPRGRADTQYF
many	TRBJ2-7	.	TRBV15	TGTGCCACCAGCAGAGATGGGGCCGAGACCTACGAGCAGTACTTC	CATSRDGAETYEQYF
many	TRBJ2-3	TRBD2	TRBV3-1	TGTGCCAGCAGCCAAAGACTAGCGGGGGGTGCAGATACGCAGTATTTT	CASSQRLAGGADTQYF
.	TRBJ2-5	.	TRBV4-1	TGCGTCAGCAGCCAAGAACTCATCAGCACGGAGACCCAGTACTTC	CVSSQELISTETQYF
few	TRBJ1-5	.	TRBV19	TGTGCCAGTAGTGCGACGGCGAATAGCAATCAGCCCCAGCATTTT	CASSATANSNQPQHF
many	TRBJ1-1	.	TRBV5-1	TGCGCCAGCAGCTTACAGGCGTCGAACACTGAAGCTTTCTTT	CASSLQASNTEAFF
few	TRBJ1-5	TRBD1	TRBV5-8	TGTGCCAGCAGCTTGTCCGACAGGGGCCCCCAGCATTTT	CASSLSDRGPQHF
many	TRBJ2-3	TRBD2	TRBV9	TGTGCCAGCAGCGTAGAGGGACTAGCGGGGGGATCGGATACGCAGTATTTT	CASSVEGLAGGSDTQYF
.	TRBJ2-1	.	TRBV6-2/TRBV6-3	TGTGCCAGCAGCACCGACATAATTGAGCAGTTCTTC	CASSTDIIEQFF
many	TRBJ2-7	TRBD1	TRBV2	TGTGCCATCCAACTCGGGACAGGGGGATCCTACGAGCAGTACTTC	CAIQLGTGGSYEQYF
few	TRBJ1-5	.	TRBV4-1	TGCGCCAGCAGCCCCCGCGGGGACGGTCAGCCCCAGCATTTT	CASSPRGDGQPQHF
.	TRBJ1-6	.	TRBV6-1	TGTGCCAGCAGTGAAGCGCCTTCTAGCTCCTATAATTCACCCCTCCACTTT	CASSEAPSSSYNSPLHF
.	TRBJ2-5	.	TRBV10-3	TGTGCCATCAGTGAGTCTGACGGGACACCGAAAGAGACCCAGTACTTC	CAISESDGTPKETQYF